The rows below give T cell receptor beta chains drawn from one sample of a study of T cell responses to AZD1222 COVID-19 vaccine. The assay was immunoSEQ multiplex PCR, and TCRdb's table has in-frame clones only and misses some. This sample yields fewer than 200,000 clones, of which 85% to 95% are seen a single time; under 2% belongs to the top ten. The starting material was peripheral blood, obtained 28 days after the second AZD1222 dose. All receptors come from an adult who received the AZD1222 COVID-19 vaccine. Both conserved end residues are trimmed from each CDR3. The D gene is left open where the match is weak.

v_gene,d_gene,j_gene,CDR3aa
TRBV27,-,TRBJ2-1,ASGRVGRRDYNEQF
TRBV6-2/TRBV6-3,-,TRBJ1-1,ASSYRGENTEAF
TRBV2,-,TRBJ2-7,ASSEGEKGAYEQY
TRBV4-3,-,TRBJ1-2,ASSQDLYASNYGYT
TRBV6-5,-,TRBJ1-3,ASMAQSLSGNTIY
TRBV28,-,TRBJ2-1,ASSFSTSGFDEQF
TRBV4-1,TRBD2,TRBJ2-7,ASTPSQRENYEQY
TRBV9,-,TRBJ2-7,ASSGVGDSYEQY
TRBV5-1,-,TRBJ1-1,ASSLLGENTEAF
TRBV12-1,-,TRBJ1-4,ASSLDSYEKLF
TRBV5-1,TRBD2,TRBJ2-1,ASSPSGTDNEQF
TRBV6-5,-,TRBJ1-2,ASGYIQGGYGYT
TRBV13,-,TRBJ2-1,ASSTRGGTYNEQF
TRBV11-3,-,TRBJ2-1,ASSSQGYNEQF
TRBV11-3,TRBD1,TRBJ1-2,ASSGTGDGYT
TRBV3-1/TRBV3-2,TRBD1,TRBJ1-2,ASQGDTAFKNYGYT
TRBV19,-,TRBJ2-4,ASSSPGLKAKNIQY
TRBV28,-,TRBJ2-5,ASSLEGFAQETQY
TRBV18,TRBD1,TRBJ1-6,ASSPEGQGNSPLH
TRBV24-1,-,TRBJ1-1,ATSDRGGTEAF
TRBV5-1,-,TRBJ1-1,ASKTGASTEAF
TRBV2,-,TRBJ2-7,ASRGDSYEQY
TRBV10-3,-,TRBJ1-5,AISEGQERRGNQPQH